A selection of T cell receptor beta chains follows, all from one sample in a study of radiotherapy plus CTLA-4 blockade in lung cancer. Clones were read by immunoSEQ multiplex PCR, and TCRdb kept only the in-frame ones, dropping some. The sample holds tens of thousands of clones, 83% seen once. The source was peripheral blood, collected from a patient treated with radiotherapy plus ipilimumab. These receptors originate from a human donor with non-small cell lung cancer who had stable disease on radiotherapy plus ipilimumab. Each CDR3 is given with its conserved first and last residue. The order of the fields is CDR3 DNA, CDR3 protein, clone size, D gene, J gene, V gene. A D gene is named only where the DNA matches it firmly. The size of a clone is reported for some rows only, either as once, few or many, or as a class for expanded clones.

CDR3 DNA: TGTGCCAGCAGCGTAGGGGGCGGGGGCTACAATGAGCAGTTCTTC; CDR3 protein: CASSVGGGGYNEQFF; clone size: NA; D gene: TRBD2; J gene: TRBJ2-1; V gene: TRBV9
CDR3 DNA: TGTGCCAGCTCACCAGGGACGGGACTTGGCTATGGCTACACCTTC; CDR3 protein: CASSPGTGLGYGYTF; clone size: NA; D gene: NA; J gene: TRBJ1-2; V gene: TRBV18
CDR3 DNA: TGTGCCAGCAGCTTGCGAGGATCTGGAAACACCATATATTTT; CDR3 protein: CASSLRGSGNTIYF; clone size: NA; D gene: NA; J gene: TRBJ1-3; V gene: TRBV5-6
CDR3 DNA: TGTGCCAGCAGCTCGGGACAGGGGATCAATCAGCCCCAGCATTTT; CDR3 protein: CASSSGQGINQPQHF; clone size: NA; D gene: TRBD1; J gene: TRBJ1-5; V gene: TRBV7-9
CDR3 DNA: TGTGCCAGCAGCTTTAGTCAGGATAACTACGAGCAGTACTTC; CDR3 protein: CASSFSQDNYEQYF; clone size: NA; D gene: NA; J gene: TRBJ2-7; V gene: TRBV7-9
CDR3 DNA: TGTGCCAGCAGTGAAGGCCCCCTCGTCGAGCAGTTCTTC; CDR3 protein: CASSEGPLVEQFF; clone size: few; D gene: NA; J gene: TRBJ2-1; V gene: TRBV2
CDR3 DNA: TGTGCCAGCAGTTCAAGCGGACTAGCGGGTCCTGAGCAGTACTTC; CDR3 protein: CASSSSGLAGPEQYF; clone size: NA; D gene: TRBD2; J gene: TRBJ2-7; V gene: TRBV28
CDR3 DNA: TGTGCCAGCAGCGTAGGGGGGTTAGGACCGAAGACTAACACTGAAGCTTTCTTT; CDR3 protein: CASSVGGLGPKTNTEAFF; clone size: once; D gene: NA; J gene: TRBJ1-1; V gene: TRBV9
CDR3 DNA: TGTGCCAGCACCTCTATTCTCATTGAGCAGTTCTTC; CDR3 protein: CASTSILIEQFF; clone size: NA; D gene: NA; J gene: TRBJ2-1; V gene: TRBV28
CDR3 DNA: TGTGCCAGTAGTACCCCTGGGACAGGGAGCCGGCAGCCCCAGCATTTT; CDR3 protein: CASSTPGTGSRQPQHF; clone size: once; D gene: TRBD1; J gene: TRBJ1-5; V gene: TRBV19